This passage covers 5 T cell receptor beta chains from one sample sequenced in a study of shared clonotypes between healthy human individuals (dated by TCRdb to 2020 to 2022). The library was obtained by the immunoSEQ multiplex PCR assay. What TCRdb holds here is the immuneACCESS table cut down to in-frame rearrangements. Part of the clones is not present; checked against another copy, under half of the missing clones reflect an unresolved V gene, and the others are unexplained. In all, the sample holds 850,000 to 1,100,000 clones, and 77% of those were seen once. In total, the top ten clones hold 0.89% of the sample. Material for sequencing was memory CD4+ T cells from PBMCs. This specimen's cell subset or site label, per the study, means: CD45RA-negative fraction. The source is a man aged 18 to 30 in good health. Some clones in this sample may be carry-over from other donors' samples.

A single count supports this clone. This chain joins TRBV5-4 and TRBJ1-2; no definite D call. Germline lookup yields CDR1 SGHNT and CDR2 YYREEE (reference sequence). The CDR3 totals 13 residues. Trimming took off 1 base at V and 7 bases at J, with 11 bases between the two ends. CDR3 nucleotides: TGTGCCAGCAGCTTGTCTGAGGGAGGTGGCTACACCTTC. As protein: CASSLSEGGGYTF.

This clone was observed many times. The chain joins TRBV27 to TRBJ1-2; D is undetermined. The CDR3 length is 12 residues. The germline V and J ends were trimmed by 5 bases and 4 bases, with 8 bases remaining between them. The germline gives CDR1 MNHEY, CDR2 SMNVEV (reference sequence). CDR3 bases: TGTGCCAGCAGTGCCGGAGGCTATGGCTACACCTTC. It specifies CASSAGGYGYTF.

A note on this clone: The identical CDR3 is also encoded by other nucleotide sequences in the sample. The V gene is TRBV5-1, the J gene TRBJ1-5; D is perhaps TRBD1 (5 bases). Germline lookup yields CDR1 SGHRS and CDR2 YFSETQ. The ends were cut back, 4 bases at V and 2 bases at J, with 13 bases in the middle. The CDR3 extends over 15 amino acids. CDR3 sequence (DNA): TGCGCCAGCAGCGAAACTGGGGGAGGCAATCAGCCCCAGCATTTT. This sequence encodes CASSETGGGNQPQHF.

The rearrangement joins TRBV28 to TRBJ1-5; D remains unclear. This CDR3 has 15 residues. The germline V gene has CDR1 MDHEN and CDR2 SYDVKM. Deletions cut 2 bases from V and 7 bases from J, with 15 bases between. CDR3 sequence: CASSLDVDGWQPQHF. CDR3 nucleotide sequence: TGTGCCAGCAGTTTAGATGTTGATGGGTGGCAGCCCCAGCATTTT. The full variable domain, its missing parts supplied by reference TRBV28 and TRBJ1-5, is DVKVTQSSRYLVKRTGEKVFLECVQDMDHENMFWYRQDPGLGLRLIYFSYDVKMKEKGDIPEGYSVSREKKERFSLILESASTNQTSMYLCASSLDVDGWQPQHFGDGTRLSIL.

The table lists this clone with a few counts. The chain uses TRBV5-1 and TRBJ2-2; D gene uncertain. The CDR3 contains 14 residues. Germline V gives CDR1 SGHRS, CDR2 YFSETQ. V dropped 1 base and J dropped 6 bases, with 10 bases sitting between them. CDR3 residues: CASSLQSSSGELFF. As DNA, the CDR3 is TGCGCCAGCAGCTTGCAATCTAGTTCCGGGGAGCTGTTTTTT.